These 16 T cell receptor beta chains share one sample of origin, sequenced in a study of blood T cells in healthy people across ages. Then a second PCR, running roughly 7 to 11 cycles, was carried out with a sample-barcoded 5' primer and a J-beta primer mix. TCRdb analysed the 5' RACE reads with MiXCR anew, one entry per CDR3 protein. This sample has more than 800,000 distinct CDR3 sequences, with 29% found just once. Sequencing was done on a sample of blood. These receptors were collected from an elderly woman in good health.

The CDR3: CASSPRGGTGNTIYF. The DNA of the CDR3 is TGTGCCAGCTCACCTCGAGGGGGGACTGGAAACACCATATATTTT. The rearrangement links TRBV18 to TRBJ1-3, with D perhaps TRBD1 (6 bases). CDR3 length: 15 residues. V gave up 3 bases and J gave up 2 bases, with 11 bases separating them. Germline CDR1 and CDR2: KGHSH and LQKENI.

CDR3 region: CASSPDAGNYGYTF. In DNA, the CDR3 is TGTGCCAGCAGCCCAGATGCAGGGAACTATGGCTACACCTTC. The chain links TRBV11-2 to TRBJ1-2, with D perhaps TRBD1 (5 bases). This CDR3 region has 14 residues. V lost 5 bases to trimming and J lost 2 bases, with 12 bases between them. Germline V gene sequence: CDR1 SGHAT, CDR2 FQNNGV.

In its sample, this clonotype was seen many times. The chain combines TRBV7-2 with TRBJ2-1; 8 bases are shared with TRBD2. V shed 6 bases, J shed 7 bases, and the junction held 14 bases outside the gene matches. The CDR3 consists of 16 residues. Germline V gives CDR1 SGHTA, CDR2 FQGNSA. The CDR3 protein is CASRPEGRGDYNEQFF. The CDR3 DNA reads as TGTGCCAGCAGACCTGAGGGGCGGGGGGACTATAATGAGCAGTTCTTC.

The table lists this clonotype with a few counts. CDR3 bases: TGTGCCAGCAGAACGCATCCCCTAGCGGGGTTTGCTCCAGATACGCAGTATTTT. It codes for CASRTHPLAGFAPDTQYF. The rearrangement links TRBV6-2 or TRBV6-3 to TRBJ2-3; 9 bases agree with TRBD2. Germline lookup yields CDR1 MNHEY and CDR2 SVGEGT. CDR3 length: 18 amino acids. V gave up 6 bases and J gave up 4 bases; unmatched junction bases: 17.

This clonotype was detected only a few times. A much larger clone differs by one base, so this may be a read error. The CDR3 nucleotides read TGCAGTGTTCGGGGCACTAACTATGGCTACACCTTC. As protein: CSVRGTNYGYTF. V is TRBV20-1 and J is TRBJ1-2, with D possibly being TRBD1 (5 bases). Looked up from germline, CDR1 is DFQATT and CDR2 is SNEGSKA (reference sequence). With 7 bases removed from V and 0 bases from J, the gap between germline ends came to 9 bases. The CDR3 runs to 12 residues.

This clonotype occurred many times. The chain uses TRBV12-3 or TRBV12-4 and TRBJ1-2; a possible D gene is TRBD1 (6 bases). This CDR3 region has 13 residues. With 6 bases removed from V and 6 bases from J, the gap between germline ends came to 14 bases. The CDR3 region has the DNA TGTGCCAGCAGCGCCAGGGGTAGCGATGGCTACACCTTC. It is translated as CASSARGSDGYTF.

Ten or more counts support this clonotype. The chain combines TRBV2 with TRBJ2-7; TRBD2 is a possible D gene (5 bases). The germline V and J ends were trimmed by 6 bases and 6 bases, with 15 bases remaining between them. The CDR3 extends over 13 amino acids. Germline CDR1 reads SNHLY; CDR2 reads FYNNEI. In nucleotides, the CDR3 is TGTGCCAGCAGGGACTTTGCGTGGGGCGAGCAGTACTTC. Translation: CASRDFAWGEQYF.

This clonotype occurred a few times. This may be a read error: a much more frequent sequence differs by one nucleotide. V usage is TRBV20-1 and J usage is TRBJ2-5; D is undetermined. The V end lost 3 bases, the J end lost 7 bases, and 6 bases lay between the germline ends. The germline CDR1 and CDR2 sequences are DFQATT and SNEGSKA (reference sequence). The length of the CDR3 is 10 residues. CDR3 residues: CSASPGTQYF. DNA for the CDR3: TGCAGTGCTAGTCCAGGGACCCAGTACTTC.

The chain joins TRBV9 to TRBJ1-3; tentative D call: TRBD1 (6 bases). Trimming cost V 3 bases and J 3 bases, with 16 bases left between them. Germline V gene data show CDR1 as SGDLS and CDR2 as YYNGEE. This CDR3 has 16 amino acids. DNA for the CDR3: TGTGCCAGCAGCGCAAGCGGACAGACAATTGGAAACACCATATATTTT. Amino acid sequence: CASSASGQTIGNTIYF.

This clonotype was detected ten times or more. The chain employs TRBV10-2 and TRBJ2-7; 10 nucleotides line up with TRBD1. Losses at the gene ends were 9 bases for V and 0 bases for J; bases not matched to a gene: 5. CDR1 and CDR2 (germline): WSHSY, SAAADI. The CDR3 has 14 residues. The CDR3 DNA reads TGCGCCAGTAAGGGGACAGGGGTCTCCTACGAGCAGTACTTC. Protein sequence: CASKGTGVSYEQYF.

A remark on this clonotype: Since a much larger clone is just one base distant, this may be a read error. The chain employs TRBV12-3 or TRBV12-4 and TRBJ2-7, with 8 bases lining up with TRBD1. V trimming: 8 bases; J trimming: 6 bases; junction bases outside the gene matches: 6. The CDR3 consists of 12 residues. The CDR3 DNA sequence: TGTGCCAGCTCCATGCAGGGGGCCGAGCAGTACTTC. Translating it yields CASSMQGAEQYF.

A word on this clonotype: Possible read error: a much larger clone is one base away. CDR3 amino acids: CASSLPSGADVLTF. The DNA of the CDR3 is TGTGCCAGCTCACTCCCCTCTGGGGCCGACGTCCTGACTTTC. The chain joins TRBV18 to TRBJ2-6, with D tentatively TRBD1 (5 bases). Germline V lookup: CDR1 KGHSH, CDR2 LQKENI. The CDR3 runs to 14 residues.

The rearrangement joins TRBV3-1 to TRBJ2-4, with D perhaps matching TRBD1 or TRBD2 (6 bases each). The J call is uncertain, as TRBJ2-5 better fits the DNA end. Germline V CDR1 and CDR2: LGHDT, YNNKEL (reference sequence). The CDR3 extends over 17 amino acids. The CDR3 coding sequence is TGTGCCAGCAGCCAAGATAAGAGACTAGGGGGAAGAGAGACCCAGTACTTC. Protein: CASSQDKRLGGRETQYF.

This clonotype has only a few counts. V gene TRBV6-2 or TRBV6-3 combines with J gene TRBJ2-7; 9 bases are a match to TRBD2. The CDR3 is made up of 17 amino acids. The V gene end was trimmed by 6 bases and the J gene end by 5 bases; junction bases not matched to a gene: 17. CDR1 is MNHEY and CDR2 is SVGEGT in the germline V gene. The CDR3 reads CASRELAGGLRRDEQYF. CDR3 bases: TGTGCCAGCAGGGAACTAGCGGGTGGGCTCCGACGGGACGAGCAGTACTTC.

The CDR3 reads CASSLGLRGVDQYF. The CDR3, as DNA: TGTGCCAGCAGCTTGGGCCTGAGAGGGGTTGACCAGTACTTC. The chain joins TRBV5-8 to TRBJ2-7, with D tentatively TRBD1 or TRBD2 (5 bases each). The CDR3 covers 14 residues. Germline V gene data show CDR1 as SGHTS and CDR2 as YDEGEE. Between the trimmed V and J ends, which lost 0 bases and 10 bases, there was a span of 17 bases. The variable domain in full, completed from reference TRBV5-8 and TRBJ2-7, reads EAGVTQSPTHLIKTRGQQATLRCSPISGHTSVYWYQQALGLGLQFLLWYDEGEERNRGNFPPRFSGRQFPNYSSELNVNALELEDSALYLCASSLGLRGVDQYFGPGTRLTVT.

This clonotype was picked up many times. The CDR3 loop is CSARRDGGGYTF. In nucleotides, the CDR3 is TGCAGTGCCAGGAGGGATGGGGGTGGCTACACCTTC. V and J are TRBV20-1 and TRBJ1-2; tentatively, D is TRBD1 (5 bases). V was trimmed by 6 bases and J by 7 bases, leaving 15 bases between them. The CDR3 consists of 12 residues. Per germline, CDR1 DFQATT and CDR2 SNEGSKA (reference sequence).